This T cell receptor (beta chain) derives from a study of response to subunit inactivated influenza vaccine. Study observations and caveats: The study's authors posited that every seasonal influenza vaccination enlists few new T cells.

Regarding this clonotype: Its antigen is currently unknown.

Losses at the gene ends were 4 bases for V and 9 bases for J; bases not matched to a gene: 2. CDR3 size: 12 residues. TCRdb re-analysed the RT-PCR reads in MiXCR, keeping a single row per CDR3 protein. Seen here are around 530,000 distinct CDR3 sequences, about 12% observed once, and the top ten hold about a tenth. V gene TRBV12-3 or TRBV12-4 combines with J gene TRBJ2-1, with 8 bases fitting TRBD1. Sequencing was performed on PBMCs from blood, taken on the day of vaccination. The origin of this receptor is a man aged 45-60 years who received an inactivated influenza vaccine. CDR3 in DNA: TGTGCCAGCAGTTGGACAGGGAGTGAGCAGTTCTTC. Translation gives CASSWTGSEQFF.